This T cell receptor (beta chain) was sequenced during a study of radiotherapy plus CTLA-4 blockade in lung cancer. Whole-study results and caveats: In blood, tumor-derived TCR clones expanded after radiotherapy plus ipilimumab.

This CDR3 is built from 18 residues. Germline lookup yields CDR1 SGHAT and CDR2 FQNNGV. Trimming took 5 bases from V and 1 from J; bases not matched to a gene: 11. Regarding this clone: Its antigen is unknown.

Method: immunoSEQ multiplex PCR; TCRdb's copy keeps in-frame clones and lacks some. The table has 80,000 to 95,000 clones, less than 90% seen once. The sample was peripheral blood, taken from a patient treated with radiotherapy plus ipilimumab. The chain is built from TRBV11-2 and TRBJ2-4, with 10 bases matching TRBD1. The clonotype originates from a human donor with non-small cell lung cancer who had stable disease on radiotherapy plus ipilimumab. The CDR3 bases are TGTGCCAGCAGCCAGGGGACAGGGGCGGGAGCGGCCAAAAACATTCAGTACTTC. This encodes CASSQGTGAGAAKNIQYF.